This T cell receptor beta chain was retrieved from a study of cytomegalovirus exposure and HLA in healthy donors. Notes on the study in general: Within the data, a cluster of highly shared sequence variants was likely a sequencing artifact. Rare TCR sequences dominated, though some public TCRs recurred in many donors.

Turning to this clone: Antigen specificity is unknown.

The J segment lost 1 base and the V segment lost 5 bases, leaving 10 bases of the junction unmatched. The CDR3 totals 17 residues. Per the germline V gene, CDR1 is SEHNR and CDR2 is FQNEAQ (reference sequence). The PCR ran on 60 Vbeta and 13 Jbeta primers. Here immunoSEQ multiplex PCR was the method, and the copy in TCRdb shows in-frame clones only, minus some. The sample consists of approximately 190,000 clones, 83% of them appearing once. The sequence was collected from a man aged 35 to 55 in good health and CMV-seropositive. The specimen was PBMCs. This chain uses TRBV7-9 with TRBJ2-1, with 8 bases that match TRBD2. Here the CDR3 DNA reads TGTGCCAGCAGCCGAACCACTAGCGGAATATCCTACAATGAGCAGTTCTTC. The encoded protein is CASSRTTSGISYNEQFF.